This is a list of T cell receptor beta chains from one sample in a study of response to subunit inactivated influenza vaccine. TCRdb re-called the RT-PCR reads through MiXCR, storing one row per CDR3 protein. The sample includes 500,000 to 750,000 distinct CDR3 sequences, around 15% seen only once; the top ten take over 8.5%. Sample: PBMCs from blood, taken less than 13 days after vaccination. Receptor source: a man between 50 and 59 years old who received an inactivated influenza vaccine. The CDR3 runs from the conserved cysteine through the conserved F or W. D genes are given only for firm matches. Expanded clones get a size class; other rows say once, few or many, or leave the size out.

V gene	clone size	D gene	CDR3 length	J gene	CDR3 DNA	CDR3 protein
TRBV4-3	few	NA	14	TRBJ2-2	TGCGCCAGCAGCCAAGATATTAGGAACTGGGAGCTGTTTTTT	CASSQDIRNWELFF
TRBV18	few	NA	15	TRBJ2-3	TGTGCCAGCTCACCAGGACAGCATCGGCTGGATACGCAGTATTTT	CASSPGQHRLDTQYF
TRBV5-5	many	TRBD2	17	TRBJ2-1	TGTGCCAGCAGCTTGGACACTCGACTAGCTTCGGCGAATGAGCAGTTCTTC	CASSLDTRLASANEQFF
TRBV27	NA	TRBD1	15	TRBJ1-6	TGTGCCAGCAGTTTAGGCAGGGGGCGTAATTCACCCCTCCACTTT	CASSLGRGRNSPLHF
TRBV12-3/TRBV12-4	few	NA	15	TRBJ1-2	TGTGCCAGCAGTTCACAGGGAAGAGTGTATGATGGCTACACCTTC	CASSSQGRVYDGYTF
TRBV7-2	few	NA	15	TRBJ2-2	TGTGCCAGCAGCTACGGGACCTTGAACACCGGGGAGCTGTTTTTT	CASSYGTLNTGELFF
TRBV3-1	few	NA	13	TRBJ2-1	TGTGCCAGCAGCCAAGAAGCCAGCTCTGAGCAGTTCTTC	CASSQEASSEQFF
TRBV2	NA	NA	12	TRBJ2-7	TGTGCCAGCGTCAGCAACGACTACGAGCAGTACTTC	CASVSNDYEQYF
TRBV6-6	NA	NA	13	TRBJ2-1	TGTGCCAGCAGTATTCCCCGGGCAGCCCACGGGTTCTTC	CASSIPRAAHGFF
TRBV12-3/TRBV12-4	NA	NA	17	TRBJ2-1	TGTGCCAGCAGTTCTTATGGACTTACAAACTTCTACAATGAGCAGTTCTTC	CASSSYGLTNFYNEQFF
TRBV3-1	NA	TRBD1	15	TRBJ1-2	TGTGCCAGCAGCCCGAACTCAGGACAGGGAGGGGGCTACACCTTC	CASSPNSGQGGGYTF
TRBV6-2/TRBV6-3	few	NA	14	TRBJ1-5	TGTGCCAGCAACCCGACAGATAGCAATCAGCCCCAGCATTTT	CASNPTDSNQPQHF
TRBV6-4	few	NA	16	TRBJ1-6	TGTGCCAGCAGTGACTCCTTTGGGGGCTTCGGTTCACCCCTCCACTTT	CASSDSFGGFGSPLHF
TRBV20-1	NA	NA	15	TRBJ1-5	TGCAGTGCTAGAGTTTGGACCGAGGAGGATCAGCCCCAGCATTTT	CSARVWTEEDQPQHF
TRBV5-1	NA	NA	13	TRBJ2-1	TGCGCCAGCAGCTTTGGGGCCACCAATGAGCAGTTCTTC	CASSFGATNEQFF